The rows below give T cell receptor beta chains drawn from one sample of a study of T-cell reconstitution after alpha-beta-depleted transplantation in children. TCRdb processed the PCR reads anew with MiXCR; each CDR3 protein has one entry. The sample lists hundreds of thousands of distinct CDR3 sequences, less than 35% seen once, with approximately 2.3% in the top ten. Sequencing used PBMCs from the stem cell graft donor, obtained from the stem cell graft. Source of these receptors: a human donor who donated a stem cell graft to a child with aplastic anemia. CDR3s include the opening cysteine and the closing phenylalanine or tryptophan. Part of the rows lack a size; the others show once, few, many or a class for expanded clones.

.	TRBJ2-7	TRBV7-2	CASNSDRQGTTYEQYF
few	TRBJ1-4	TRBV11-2	CASSNGGSEKLFF
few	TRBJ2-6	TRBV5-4	CASSQGLEGANVLTF
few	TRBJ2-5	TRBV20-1	CSAISPAGRETQYF
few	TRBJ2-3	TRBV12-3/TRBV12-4	CASSYRGADTQYF
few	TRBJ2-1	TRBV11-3	CASSLGTSGVNEQFF
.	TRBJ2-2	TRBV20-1	CSARASNTGELFF
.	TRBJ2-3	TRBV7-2	CASNPGLAGSTDTQYF
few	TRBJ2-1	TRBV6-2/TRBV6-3	CASRHTRGAAGASSYNEQFF
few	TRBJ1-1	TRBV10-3	CAISDAQQALNTEAFF
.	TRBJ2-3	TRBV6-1	CASSESFQARADTQYF
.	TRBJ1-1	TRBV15	CATSRDRHWDTEAFF
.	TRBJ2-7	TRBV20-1	CSIRDRDYEQYF
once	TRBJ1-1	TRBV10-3	CAIRTTGKNTEAFF
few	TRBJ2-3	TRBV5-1	CASSSLAEDTDTQYF
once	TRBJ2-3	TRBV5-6	CASSFWRLETDTQYF
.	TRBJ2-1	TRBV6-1	CASSPDYATRNEQFF
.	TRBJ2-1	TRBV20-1	CSASDLHWRGGDEQFF
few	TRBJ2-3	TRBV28	CASTRGGLTLTDTQYF
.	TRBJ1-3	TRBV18	CASSLTSLSGNTIYF
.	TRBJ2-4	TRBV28	CASSVEGGGDIQYF
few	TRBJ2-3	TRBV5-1	CASSELGESTDTQYF
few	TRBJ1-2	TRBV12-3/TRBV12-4	CASSPGTAGGYTF
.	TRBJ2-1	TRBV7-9	CASSLGGLGSSYNEQFF
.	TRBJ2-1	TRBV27	CASSLSVARGDNEQFF
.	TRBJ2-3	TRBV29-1	CSVLIQGDTQYF
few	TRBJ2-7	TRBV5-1	CASRWTSGRSYEQYF
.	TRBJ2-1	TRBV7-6	CASSLEGQYNEQFF
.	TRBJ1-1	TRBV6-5	CASGSDGSLRDTEAFF
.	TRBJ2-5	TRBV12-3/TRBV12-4	CASSRGQERTQYF
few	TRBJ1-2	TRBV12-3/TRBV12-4	CASSLVGAAPFNYGYTF
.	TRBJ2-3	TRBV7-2	CASTLWGPGDTQYF
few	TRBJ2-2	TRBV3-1	CASSQGPAAGELFF
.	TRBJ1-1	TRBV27	CASSLFGRTEAFF
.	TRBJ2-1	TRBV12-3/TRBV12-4	CASSLEVLEQFF
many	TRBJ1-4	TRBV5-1	CASSLWTGDNEKLFF
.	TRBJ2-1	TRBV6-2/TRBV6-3	CASSYGRLAGGNEQFF
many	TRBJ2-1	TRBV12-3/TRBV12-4	CASSLARDKYDNEQFF
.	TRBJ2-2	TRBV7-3	CASSLWGTSENTGELFF
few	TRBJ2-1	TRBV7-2	CASSRGGDSSSYNEQFF
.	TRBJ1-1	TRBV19	CASSTGTGGYTEAFF
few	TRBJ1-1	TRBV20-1	CSATRTDRTEAFF